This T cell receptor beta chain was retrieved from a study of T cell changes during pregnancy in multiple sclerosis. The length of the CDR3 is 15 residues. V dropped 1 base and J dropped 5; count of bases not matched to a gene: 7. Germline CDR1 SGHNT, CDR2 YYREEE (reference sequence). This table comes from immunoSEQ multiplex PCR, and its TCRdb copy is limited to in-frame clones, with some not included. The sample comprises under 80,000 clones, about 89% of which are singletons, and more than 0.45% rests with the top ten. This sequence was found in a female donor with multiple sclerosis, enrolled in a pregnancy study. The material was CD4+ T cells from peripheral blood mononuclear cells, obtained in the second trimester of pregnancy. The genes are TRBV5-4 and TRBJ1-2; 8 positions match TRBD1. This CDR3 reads CASSLIDRGQYGYTF. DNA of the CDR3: TGTGCCAGCAGCTTGATCGACAGGGGTCAATATGGCTACACCTTC.